Following are 25 T cell receptor beta chains from one sample sequenced in a study of T-cell reconstitution after alpha-beta-depleted transplantation in children. Unique molecular identifiers were incorporated when the TCRbeta library was constructed. TCRdb re-derived calls from the PCR reads in MiXCR, one entry per CDR3 protein. The profile covers about 640,000 distinct CDR3 sequences, with approximately 17% appearing a single time and approximately 1.1% taken by the ten largest. The starting material was PBMCs from the stem cell graft donor, obtained from the stem cell graft. The receptors derive from a human donor who donated a stem cell graft to a child with acute myeloid leukemia.

This clonotype has just a few counts. J is TRBJ1-6 and V is TRBV20-1, with TRBD1 matching 8 bases. The CDR3 has 15 residues. After removal of 3 bases from V and 9 bases from J, the junction contained 10 bases not matched to a gene. Germline V lookup: CDR1 DFQATT, CDR2 SNEGSKA (reference sequence). This CDR3 reads CSAREGQGTGSPLHF. CDR3 DNA: TGCAGTGCTAGGGAGGGGCAGGGGACAGGTTCACCCCTCCACTTT.

The chain is built from TRBV20-1 and TRBJ2-1; D is perhaps TRBD2 (5 bases). Germline CDR1 is DFQATT and CDR2 is SNEGSKA (reference sequence). V gave up 0 bases and J gave up 0 bases, with 12 bases separating them. The CDR3 is made up of 16 amino acids. CDR3 in DNA: TGCAGTGCTAGAGATTCAGGCCGGGGCTCCTACAATGAGCAGTTCTTC. It encodes CSARDSGRGSYNEQFF.

This chain joins TRBV4-3 and TRBJ2-7; 8 bases map to TRBD2. Germline V gene lookup returns CDR1 LGHNA and CDR2 YSLEER. This CDR3 contains 17 residues. V dropped 0 bases and J dropped 0; count of bases not matched to a gene: 7. The CDR3 sequence: CASSQDGSGASSYEQYF. In DNA form, the CDR3 reads TGCGCCAGCAGCCAAGATGGTAGCGGGGCGAGCTCCTACGAGCAGTACTTC.

This clonotype was detected many times. The rearrangement links TRBV13 to TRBJ2-1, with 13 bases identical to TRBD2. V dropped 5 bases and J dropped 4; count of bases not matched to a gene: 2. Germline CDR1 PRHDT, CDR2 FYEKMQ (reference sequence). The CDR3 sequence is 15 residues long. The CDR3 here is CASSKGLAGYNEQFF. Here the CDR3 DNA reads TGTGCCAGCAGCAAGGGACTAGCGGGATACAATGAGCAGTTCTTC.

This clonotype showed up many times. V usage is TRBV29-1 and J usage is TRBJ2-7; TRBD1 matches 9 bases. The germline gives CDR1 SQVTM, CDR2 ANQGSEA. The CDR3 has 17 residues. The J segment lost 0 bases and the V segment lost 3 bases, leaving 12 bases of the junction unmatched. The CDR3 sequence: CSVEGQGTLPRSYEQYV. CDR3 DNA: TGCAGCGTTGAGGGACAGGGCACTCTCCCCCGCTCCTACGAGCAGTACGTC.

This clonotype has ten or more counts. The chain has TRBV6-1 and TRBJ1-2, with D maybe TRBD1 (5 bases). The CDR3 consists of 15 residues. CDR1 is MNHNS, CDR2 SASEGT, per germline. The V gene lost 0 bases and the J gene lost 2 bases, with 10 bases spanning the gap. The CDR3 region has the DNA TGTGCCAGCAGTGAAGCGCCGGGGGGGAACTATGGCTACACCTTC. As protein: CASSEAPGGNYGYTF.

The chain employs TRBV12-3 or TRBV12-4 and TRBJ1-1; D not certain. V lost 2 bases and J lost 0, with 16 bases in between. The CDR3 is 17 residues long. As DNA, the CDR3 is TGTGCCAGCAGTTTATGGTACAGATCCGTCGTGAACACTGAAGCTTTCTTT. It is translated as CASSLWYRSVVNTEAFF.

The table lists this clonotype with a count of one. The gene calls are TRBV28 and TRBJ1-2, with D hard to call. Germline V lookup: CDR1 MDHEN, CDR2 SYDVKM. This CDR3 is built from 11 residues. Trimming left V 7 bases short and J 4 bases short, with 7 bases between. The DNA for the CDR3 is TGTGCCAGCAACTCTCTCTATGGCTACACCTTC. This sequence encodes CASNSLYGYTF.

This clonotype was observed many times. This chain links TRBV24-1 with TRBJ2-1, with TRBD1 matching 12 bases. Germline trimming cut 5 bases from V and 8 bases from J; bases unmatched to any gene: 9. Germline assignment: CDR1 KGHDR and CDR2 SFDVKD. The CDR3 totals 16 residues. The CDR3 sequence: CATSARDRGLSDEQFF. The CDR3 DNA sequence: TGTGCCACCAGTGCCCGGGACAGGGGGCTTAGCGATGAGCAGTTCTTC.

The rearrangement uses TRBV20-1 and TRBJ2-3; TRBD2 matches at 11 bases. The CDR3 is 12 amino acids. Germline V gene data show CDR1 as DFQATT and CDR2 as SNEGSKA (reference sequence). V trimming: 2 bases; J trimming: 10 bases; junction bases outside the gene matches: 2. The CDR3 DNA follows: TGCAGTGCTAGACTAGCGGGGGGTGCGCAGTATTTT. Its protein product is CSARLAGGAQYF.

This clonotype was detected only a few times. The rearrangement joins TRBV5-1 to TRBJ1-2, with a weak D call TRBD1 (5 bases). Trimming removed 2 bases from V and 4 bases from J, with 12 bases in between. Per germline, CDR1 SGHRS and CDR2 YFSETQ. The CDR3 covers 14 residues. CDR3 protein: CASSFDSGFYGYTF. The CDR3 DNA sequence: TGCGCCAGCAGCTTCGACAGCGGTTTCTATGGCTACACCTTC. Using reference TRBV5-1 and TRBJ1-2 for the parts outside the CDR3, the full variable domain is KAGVTQTPRYLIKTRGQQVTLSCSPISGHRSVSWYQQTPGQGLQFLFEYFSETQRNKGNFPGRFSGRQFSNSRSEMNVSTLELGDSALYLCASSFDSGFYGYTFGSGTRLTVV.

This clonotype has a handful of counts. The genes are TRBV11-2 and TRBJ1-2; D call uncertain. The V gene lost 8 bases and the J gene lost 5 bases, with 12 bases spanning the gap. The CDR3 has 12 amino acids. CDR1 and CDR2 (germline): SGHAT, FQNNGV. DNA of the CDR3: TGTGCCAGCTCGCCGGAGGTGTATGGCTACACCTTC. Its protein product is CASSPEVYGYTF.

This clonotype was observed at least ten times. The chain recombines TRBV6-2 or TRBV6-3 with TRBJ2-1, with TRBD2 matching 7 bases. Germline-derived CDR1 and CDR2 are MNHEY and SVGEGT. This CDR3 is built from 17 residues. The V segment lost 0 bases and the J segment 3 bases; nucleotides outside the gene matches: 8. The CDR3 reads CASSYSGLVGVYNEQFF. For the CDR3, the DNA is TGTGCCAGCAGTTACTCTGGACTAGTAGGGGTCTACAATGAGCAGTTCTTC.

V is TRBV9 and J is TRBJ1-5; 7 bases are shared with TRBD1. J gave up 4 bases and V 1 base, and 5 bases lay outside the gene matches. The CDR3 runs 15 residues. Germline V gives CDR1 SGDLS, CDR2 YYNGEE. CDR3 region: CASSVSGGGNQPQHF. The CDR3 bases are TGTGCCAGCAGCGTATCAGGGGGTGGGAATCAGCCCCAGCATTTT.

This clonotype has at least ten counts. The chain uses TRBV20-1 and TRBJ1-3; D not certain. Looked up from germline, CDR1 is DFQATT and CDR2 is SNEGSKA (reference sequence). The CDR3 covers 14 residues. With 0 bases removed from V and 3 bases from J, the gap between germline ends came to 9 bases. The CDR3 bases are TGCAGTGCTAGAGAGTCGGTTTATGGAAACACCATATATTTT. Its protein product is CSARESVYGNTIYF.

This clonotype showed up many times. This chain connects TRBV5-1 to TRBJ2-3; D is possibly TRBD1 (6 bases). This CDR3 has 16 amino acids. The ends were cut back, 3 bases at V and 0 bases at J, with 14 bases in the middle. CDR1 is SGHRS and CDR2 is YFSETQ in the germline V gene. CDR3 coding DNA: TGCGCCAGCAGCTCAGGGACACTCGCTAGCACAGATACGCAGTATTTT. It yields the protein CASSSGTLASTDTQYF.

This chain joins TRBV7-9 and TRBJ2-3, with 8 bases identical to TRBD1. Per the germline V gene, CDR1 is SEHNR and CDR2 is FQNEAQ (reference sequence). V shed 4 bases and J 2 bases; nucleotides not matched to a gene: 5. The CDR3 is made up of 15 amino acids. In DNA, the CDR3 is TGTGCCAGCAGCTACGGGACAGGAATCACAGATACGCAGTATTTT. The encoded protein is CASSYGTGITDTQYF. The complete variable domain, with remaining parts taken from reference TRBV7-9 and TRBJ2-3, reads DTGVSQNPRHKITKRGQNVTFRCDPISEHNRLYWYRQTLGQGPEFLTYFQNEAQLEKSRLLSDRFSAERPKGSFSTLEIQRTEQGDSAMYLCASSYGTGITDTQYFGPGTRLTVL.

The gene calls are TRBV10-2 and TRBJ2-1; TRBD1 is a possible D gene (5 bases). In germline, CDR1 is WSHSY, CDR2 SAAADI. Trimming stripped 10 bases from V and 2 bases from J, with 12 bases between. This CDR3 comprises 13 residues. CDR3 coding DNA: TGCGCCACCCATAGGGGTACCTACAATGAGCAGTTCTTC. Translating gives CATHRGTYNEQFF.

There are a few counts of this clonotype. J is TRBJ2-1 and V is TRBV6-1; D might be TRBD2 (7 bases). The CDR3 loop spans 14 amino acids. The germline CDR1 and CDR2 sequences are MNHNS and SASEGT. Trimming stripped 4 bases from V and 3 bases from J, with 10 bases between. The CDR3 DNA sequence: TGTGCCAGCAGTGCGGGGGGCGTCTACAATGAGCAGTTCTTC. This encodes CASSAGGVYNEQFF.

This clonotype came up many times. V is TRBV20-1 and J is TRBJ2-1, with 11 bases identical to TRBD2. This CDR3 spans 15 amino acids. J lost 3 bases, V lost 2 bases, and 3 bases had no gene match. Germline V CDR1 and CDR2: DFQATT, SNEGSKA (reference sequence). The CDR3 bases are TGCAGTGCTAGAACTAGCGGGGGCCACTACAATGAGCAGTTCTTC. Translation gives CSARTSGGHYNEQFF.

V and J are TRBV7-2 and TRBJ2-5; the D gene is possibly TRBD1 (5 bases). Germline loops: CDR1 SGHTA, CDR2 FQGNSA. The CDR3 totals 15 residues. V was shortened by 5 bases and J by 0 bases, with 13 bases between the two germline ends. This CDR3 is CASSPNTGYQETQYF. The CDR3, as DNA: TGTGCCAGCAGCCCGAACACAGGTTACCAAGAGACCCAGTACTTC.

This clonotype was found a few times. The rearrangement links TRBV7-9 to TRBJ1-1; D is perhaps TRBD1 (5 bases). The CDR3 sequence is 15 residues long. Trimming left V 2 bases short and J 1 base short, with 11 bases between. The germline gives CDR1 SEHNR, CDR2 FQNEAQ (reference sequence). CDR3 nucleotides: TGTGCCAGCAGCTTATGGGCAGGGCAGAACACTGAAGCTTTCTTT. It encodes CASSLWAGQNTEAFF.

This clonotype was counted ten times or more. This chain uses TRBV20-1 with TRBJ2-7; 11 bases fit TRBD2. The CDR3 extends over 14 amino acids. The V segment lost 5 bases and the J segment 4 bases; nucleotides outside the gene matches: 7. Germline CDR1 reads DFQATT; CDR2 reads SNEGSKA (reference sequence). The CDR3 region has the DNA TGCAGTGCTTTTAGCGGGGGGGCCAGTTACGAGCAGTACTTC. This encodes CSAFSGGASYEQYF.

This clonotype was recorded once. The CDR3 region is CSARWPPGGEAFF. CDR3 nucleotides: TGCAGTGCTAGATGGCCCCCTGGAGGTGAAGCTTTCTTT. V gene TRBV20-1 combines with J gene TRBJ1-1; D ambiguous. CDR3 length equals 13 residues. The V gene's germline CDR1 is DFQATT and CDR2 SNEGSKA (reference sequence). The germline V and J ends were trimmed by 2 bases and 7 bases, with 14 bases remaining between them.

This clonotype was detected ten times or more. This sequence joins TRBV20-1 and TRBJ2-1; possibly TRBD1 for D (8 bases). CDR1 is DFQATT, CDR2 SNEGSKA, per germline (reference sequence). Trimming took off 6 bases at V and 5 bases at J, with 14 bases between the two ends. The CDR3 extends over 13 amino acids. The CDR3 loop is CSAYRGGNNEQFF. CDR3 DNA: TGCAGTGCCTACAGGGGGGGGAACAATGAGCAGTTCTTC.